This T cell receptor (beta chain) originates from a study of T cell repertoires in cytomegalovirus infection (dated by TCRdb to about 2019). About the investigation overall: The HLA type of each donor mattered for the analysis, because public TCR beta signatures pointed to carriage of CMV infection along with the matching HLA type. Paper-wide results and their limitations: In both this cohort and an independent cohort of approximately 350 donors, the cumulative frequency of public TCR beta family members distinguished carriers of CMV infection plus the relevant HLA type. The ex vivo response was dominated by HLA-C-restricted CMV-specific TCR beta clonotypes, and the single most frequent clonotype in two of eight donors was supplied by these HLA-C-restricted clonotypes.

Sequencing relied on an Illumina HiSeq 1500. Through fastp at Q25 and MiXCR, TCRdb rebuilt clones from the public reads, retaining in-frame beta chains. Identical CDR3 protein sequences are pooled into one entry, listed with their most common genes and DNA. The sample table holds approximately 400,000 distinct CDR3 sequences, of which around 32% were seen once. The ten biggest clones cover roughly 15% of the sample. Including cysteine and phenylalanine, the CDR3 has 16 amino acids. Only the CDR3 DNA is retained, 48 bases long and in frame from the first base. The germline V gene specifies SGHDN as CDR1 and FVKESK as CDR2. V ends up 0 bases short and J 3 bases short, with an unmatched junction base count of 5. The sample holds a few counts of this clonotype. Its antigen has not been determined. No base-level quality is on record; no much larger clone is a single base apart.

The clonotype was recovered from a human donor in good health (CMV status not recorded). Some clones in this sample may be carry-over from other donors' samples. Sequenced: PBMCs. This sequence uses TRBV14 and TRBJ2-5; a stretch of 9 junction bases matches TRBD1. The CDR3 corresponds to CASSQDWGTGKETQYF. The nucleotides are TGTGCCAGCAGCCAAGATTGGGGGACAGGGAAAGAGACCCAGTACTTC.